The TCR beta chain described here comes from a study of beta chain features in type 1 diabetes. Reverse transcribing all isolated RNA meant expressed TCRB transcripts were sequenced. Profiled with immunoSEQ multiplex PCR; TCRdb holds only in-frame clones, not every one. The sample holds 150,000 or so clones, about 10% seen once. The V gene's germline CDR1 is KGHSH and CDR2 LQKENI. The V gene lost 0 bases and the J gene lost 3 bases, with 6 bases spanning the gap. CDR3 length equals 14 residues. There are a few counts of this clone. Source material: central memory CD4+ T cells from blood. The rearrangement links TRBV18 to TRBJ2-1; tentatively, D is TRBD2 (5 bases). The clonotype originates from a man younger than 30 in good health. The CDR3 nucleotides read TGTGCCAGCTCACCACCGGGGAGCTACAATGAGCAGTTCTTC. Amino acid sequence: CASSPPGSYNEQFF.